The present T cell receptor beta chain was sequenced within a study of blood T cell repertoires in COVID-19. Sequencing used immunoSEQ multiplex PCR; TCRdb keeps in-frame clones, though not all of them. The table lists about 380,000 clones, approximately 80% of them singletons. This receptor was obtained from a human donor with acute or convalescent COVID-19. The donor label of this sample is uncertain. Material: peripheral blood.

The DNA for the CDR3 is TGTGCCAGCAGTGAACTAGGGGGCGTCGGGGCTGAAGCTTTCTTT. It translates to CASSELGGVGAEAFF. The rearrangement links TRBV6-1 to TRBJ1-1; 7 bases fit TRBD1. This CDR3 contains 15 residues. Looked up from germline, CDR1 is MNHNS and CDR2 is SASEGT. With V trimmed by 2 bases and J by 6 bases, 9 bases remained unmatched.